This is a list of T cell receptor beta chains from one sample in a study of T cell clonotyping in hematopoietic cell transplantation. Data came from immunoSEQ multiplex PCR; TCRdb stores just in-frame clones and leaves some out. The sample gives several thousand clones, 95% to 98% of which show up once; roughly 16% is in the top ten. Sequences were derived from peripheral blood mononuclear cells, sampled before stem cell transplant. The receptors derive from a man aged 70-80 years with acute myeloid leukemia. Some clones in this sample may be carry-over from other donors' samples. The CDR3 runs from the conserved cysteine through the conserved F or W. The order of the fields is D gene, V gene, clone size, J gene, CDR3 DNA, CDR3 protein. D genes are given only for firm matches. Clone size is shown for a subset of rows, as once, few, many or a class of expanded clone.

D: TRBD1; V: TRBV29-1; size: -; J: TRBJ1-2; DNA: TGCAGCGTTCGCACAGGGGGGCCCTATGGCTACACCTTC; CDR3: CSVRTGGPYGYTF
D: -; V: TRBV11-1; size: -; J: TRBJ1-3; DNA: TGTGCCAGCAGCCTCTCCGGAAACACCATATATTTT; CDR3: CASSLSGNTIYF
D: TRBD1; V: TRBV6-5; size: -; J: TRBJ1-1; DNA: TGTGCCAGCAGCCCGAGACAGGGGGCCACTGAAGCTTTCTTT; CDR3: CASSPRQGATEAFF
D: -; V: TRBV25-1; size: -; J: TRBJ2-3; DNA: TGTGCCAGCAGTGACTATCTCACAGATACGCAGTATTTT; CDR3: CASSDYLTDTQYF
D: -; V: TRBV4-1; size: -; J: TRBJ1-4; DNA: TGCGCCAGCAGCCAAGAGGCTTCGGGGAGGTCTAATGAAAAACTGTTTTTT; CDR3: CASSQEASGRSNEKLFF
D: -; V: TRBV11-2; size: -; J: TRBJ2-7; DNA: TGTGCCAGCAGCTCGTACGGGGGGCGTCTCTACGAGCAGTACTTC; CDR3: CASSSYGGRLYEQYF
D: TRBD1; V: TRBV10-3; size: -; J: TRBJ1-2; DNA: TGTGCCATCAGTGAGTCCGACAGGGAGGACTATGGCTACACCTTC; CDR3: CAISESDREDYGYTF
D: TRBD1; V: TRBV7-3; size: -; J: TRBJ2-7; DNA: TGTGCCAGCAGCTTTCGGACAGGGATTGCGTACGAGCAGTACTTC; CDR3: CASSFRTGIAYEQYF
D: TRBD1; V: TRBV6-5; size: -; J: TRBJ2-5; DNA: TGTGCCAGCACCCCACTGACAGGGCACCAAGAGACCCAGTACTTC; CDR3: CASTPLTGHQETQYF
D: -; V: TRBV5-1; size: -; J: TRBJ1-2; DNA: TGCGCCAGCACCTTTGGGGGGTTGGGCTATGGCTACACCTTC; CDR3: CASTFGGLGYGYTF
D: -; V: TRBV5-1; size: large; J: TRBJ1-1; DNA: TGCGCCAGCAGCTTGGTTGCGGGGGCTAAGTACACTGAAGCTTTCTTT; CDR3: CASSLVAGAKYTEAFF
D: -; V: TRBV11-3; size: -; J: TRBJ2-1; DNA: TGTGCCAGCAGCTTAGTGGAGCCGGGTGAGCAGTTCTTC; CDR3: CASSLVEPGEQFF
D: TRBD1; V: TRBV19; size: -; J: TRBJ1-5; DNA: TGTGCCAGTAGTATGGGCCTCGACAGGGGAGGGTTTGGTGGGCCCCAGCATTTT; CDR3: CASSMGLDRGGFGGPQHF
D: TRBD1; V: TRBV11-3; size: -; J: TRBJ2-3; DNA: TGTGCCAGCAGCCCAGGGGGTACCCCCACAGATACGCAGTATTTT; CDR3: CASSPGGTPTDTQYF
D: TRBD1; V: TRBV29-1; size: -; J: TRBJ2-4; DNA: TGCAGCGTTGAAGGGACCTGGGACAGAGGAAACATTCAGTACTTC; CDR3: CSVEGTWDRGNIQYF
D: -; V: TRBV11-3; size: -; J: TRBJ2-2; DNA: TGTGCCAGCAGCCCAAAGAGGGACACCGGGGAGCTGTTTTTT; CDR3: CASSPKRDTGELFF
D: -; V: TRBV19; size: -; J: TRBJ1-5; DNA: TGTGCCAGTAGTTTCCCGGGCCTTCTTATTGCGGGCAATCAGCCCCAGCATTTT; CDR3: CASSFPGLLIAGNQPQHF
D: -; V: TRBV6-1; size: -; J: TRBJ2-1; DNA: TGTGCCAGCGAATCTTGGACCGAGAATGAGCAGTTCTTC; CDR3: CASESWTENEQFF
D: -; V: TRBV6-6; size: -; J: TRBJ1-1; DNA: TGTGCCAGCAGTTACCCTAACAGGGAGAAGGGCACTGAAGCTTTCTTT; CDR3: CASSYPNREKGTEAFF
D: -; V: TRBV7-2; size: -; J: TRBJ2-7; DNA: TGTGCCAGCAGCCCTAAGGGGGGGATGAGCTCCTACGAGCAGTACTTC; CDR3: CASSPKGGMSSYEQYF
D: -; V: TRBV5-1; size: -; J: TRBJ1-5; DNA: TGCGCCAGCAGCCCAACAGCCGGCAATCAGCCCCAGCATTTT; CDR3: CASSPTAGNQPQHF
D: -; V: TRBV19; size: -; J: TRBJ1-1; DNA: TGTGCCAGTAGTATATTGGTAGCGACGAACACTGAAGCTTTCTTT; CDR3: CASSILVATNTEAFF
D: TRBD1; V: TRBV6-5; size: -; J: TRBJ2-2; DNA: TGTGCCAGCAATCGACAGGGGGCCGGGGAGCTGTTTTTT; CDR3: CASNRQGAGELFF
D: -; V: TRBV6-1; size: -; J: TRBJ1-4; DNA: TGTGCCAGCAGGGCCAACACAAAACTGTTTTTT; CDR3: CASRANTKLFF
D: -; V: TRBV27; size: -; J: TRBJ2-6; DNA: TGTGCCAGCAGCCCACCGGGACGGAACCGACCTGGGGCCAACGTCCTGACTTTC; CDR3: CASSPPGRNRPGANVLTF
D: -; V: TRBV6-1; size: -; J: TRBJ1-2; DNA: TGTGCCAGTCGACGGGGCGAGGACTATGGCTACACCTTC; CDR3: CASRRGEDYGYTF
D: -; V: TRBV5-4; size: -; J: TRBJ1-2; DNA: TGTGCCAGCAGCTTGGGGGGGATCCCGGGTTATGGCTACACCTTC; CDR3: CASSLGGIPGYGYTF
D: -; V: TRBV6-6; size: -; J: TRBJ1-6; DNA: TGTGCCAGCAGTAGCGAGTCAGACGGGAATTCACCCCTCCACTTT; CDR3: CASSSESDGNSPLHF
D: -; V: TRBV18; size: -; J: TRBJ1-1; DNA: TGTGCCAGCTCCGCACAGGGAGGCGGCACTGAAGCTTTCTTT; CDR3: CASSAQGGGTEAFF
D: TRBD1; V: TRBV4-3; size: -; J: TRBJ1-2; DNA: TGCGCCAGCAGCCTGGACAGGGTAAACTATGGCTACACCTTC; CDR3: CASSLDRVNYGYTF
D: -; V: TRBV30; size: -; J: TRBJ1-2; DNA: TGTGCCTGGGGGGGGGAATACTATGGCTACACCTTC; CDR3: CAWGGEYYGYTF
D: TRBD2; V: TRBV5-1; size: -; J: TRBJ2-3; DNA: TGCGCCAGCAGCTATTCTGGTCGGGGGGTTACAGATACGCAGTATTTT; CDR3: CASSYSGRGVTDTQYF
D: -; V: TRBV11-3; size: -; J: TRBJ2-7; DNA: TGTGCCAGCAGCCCCCAGGGGGGCAGTCCCCCGTACGAGCAGTACTTC; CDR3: CASSPQGGSPPYEQYF
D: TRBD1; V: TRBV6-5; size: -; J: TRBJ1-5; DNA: TGTGCCAGCAGTCCCGGGACAGGGGCAAATCAGCCCCAGCATTTT; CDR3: CASSPGTGANQPQHF
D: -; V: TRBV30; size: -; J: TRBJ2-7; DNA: TGTGCCTCCGAAGAGGGCGCCGGGGTCGAGCAGTACTTC; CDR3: CASEEGAGVEQYF
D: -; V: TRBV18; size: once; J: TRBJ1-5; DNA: TGTGCCAGCTCACCCAATAGCAATCAGCCCCAGCATTTT; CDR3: CASSPNSNQPQHF
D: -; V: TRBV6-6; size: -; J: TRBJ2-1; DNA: TGTGCCAGCAGTTACTCGGGGATGGGTGAGCAGTTCTTC; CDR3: CASSYSGMGEQFF
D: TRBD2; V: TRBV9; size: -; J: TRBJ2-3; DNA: TGTGCCAGCAGCGGACCCCTGGGGAGCGGGAGGTTCACAGATACGCAGTATTTT; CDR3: CASSGPLGSGRFTDTQYF
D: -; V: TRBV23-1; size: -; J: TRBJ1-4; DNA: TGCGCCAGCAGTCTAGGGGACATCTTGGGGGAAAAACTGTTTTTT; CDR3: CASSLGDILGEKLFF
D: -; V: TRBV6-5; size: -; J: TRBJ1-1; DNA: TGTGCCAGCAGCCCACGTAAGCAGAACACTGAAGCTTTCTTT; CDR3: CASSPRKQNTEAFF
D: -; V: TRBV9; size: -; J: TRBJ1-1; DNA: TGTGCCAGCAGCGTAGTCGGGGTTAACACTGAAGCTTTCTTT; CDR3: CASSVVGVNTEAFF
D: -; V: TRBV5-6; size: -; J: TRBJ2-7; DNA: TGTGCCAGCAGCCCAGGGACGGGGGCGTCCTACGAGCAGTACTTC; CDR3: CASSPGTGASYEQYF
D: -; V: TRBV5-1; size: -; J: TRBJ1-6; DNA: TGCGCCAGCAGCTTACGAGGACCTGATAATTCACCCCTCCACTTT; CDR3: CASSLRGPDNSPLHF
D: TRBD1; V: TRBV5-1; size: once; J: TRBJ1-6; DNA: TGCGCCAGCAGCTTGGAAGCCGACAGGGGATCACCCCTCCACTTT; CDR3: CASSLEADRGSPLHF